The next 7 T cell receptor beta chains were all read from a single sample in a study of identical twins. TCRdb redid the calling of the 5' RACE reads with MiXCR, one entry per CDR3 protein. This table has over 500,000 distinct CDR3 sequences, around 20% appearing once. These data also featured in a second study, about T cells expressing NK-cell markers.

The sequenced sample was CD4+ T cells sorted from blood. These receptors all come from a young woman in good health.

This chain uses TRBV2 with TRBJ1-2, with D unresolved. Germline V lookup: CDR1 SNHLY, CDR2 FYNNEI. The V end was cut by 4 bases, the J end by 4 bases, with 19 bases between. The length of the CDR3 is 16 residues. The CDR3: CASSGISRARGYGYTF. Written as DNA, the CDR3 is TGTGCCAGCAGTGGGATTTCGAGGGCGCGGGGCTATGGCTACACCTTC.

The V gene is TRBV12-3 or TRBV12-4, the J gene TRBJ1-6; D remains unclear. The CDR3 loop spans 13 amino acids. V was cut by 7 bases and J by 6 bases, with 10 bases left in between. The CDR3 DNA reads TGTGCCAGCACTAGGGATGGTAATTCACCCCTCCACTTT. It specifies CASTRDGNSPLHF.

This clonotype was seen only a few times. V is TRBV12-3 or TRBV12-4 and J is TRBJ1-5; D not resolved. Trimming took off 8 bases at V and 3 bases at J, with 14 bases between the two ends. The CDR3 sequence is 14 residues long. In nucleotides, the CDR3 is TGTGCCAGCCAGAACGGACCTCACAATCAGCCCCAGCATTTT. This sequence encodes CASQNGPHNQPQHF.

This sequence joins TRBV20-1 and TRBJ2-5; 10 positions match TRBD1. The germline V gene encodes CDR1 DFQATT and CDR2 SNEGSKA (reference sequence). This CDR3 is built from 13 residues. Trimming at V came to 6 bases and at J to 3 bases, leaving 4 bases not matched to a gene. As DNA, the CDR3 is TGCAGTGCACACGGGACAGGGGAAGAGACCCAGTACTTC. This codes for CSAHGTGEETQYF.

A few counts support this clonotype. The CDR3 coding sequence is TGTGCCAGCAGCTACACGCGCGGCAGTGAAGCTTTCTTT. Translation: CASSYTRGSEAFF. The gene calls are TRBV7-3 and TRBJ1-1; unclear D gene. This CDR3 region has 13 residues. V was cut by 4 bases and J by 7 bases, with 13 bases left in between. Germline V gene sequence: CDR1 SGHTA, CDR2 FQGTGA.

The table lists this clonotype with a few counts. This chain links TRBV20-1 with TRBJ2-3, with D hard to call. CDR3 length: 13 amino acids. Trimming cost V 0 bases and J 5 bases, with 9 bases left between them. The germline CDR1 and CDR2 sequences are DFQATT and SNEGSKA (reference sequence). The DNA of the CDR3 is TGCAGTGCTAGAGAATTAAACGGAGATACGCAGTATTTT. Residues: CSARELNGDTQYF.

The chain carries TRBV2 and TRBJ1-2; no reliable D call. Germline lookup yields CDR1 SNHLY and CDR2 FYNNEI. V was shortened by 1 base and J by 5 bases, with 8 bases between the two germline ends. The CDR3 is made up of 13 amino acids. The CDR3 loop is CASSEEQSYGYTF. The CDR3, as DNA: TGTGCCAGCAGTGAAGAACAGTCATATGGCTACACCTTC. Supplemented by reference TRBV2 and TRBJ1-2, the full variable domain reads EPEVTQTPSHQVTQMGQEVILRCVPISNHLYFYWYRQILGQKVEFLVSFYNNEISEKSEIFDDQFSVERPDGSNFTLKIRSTKLEDSAMYFCASSEEQSYGYTFGSGTRLTVV.